This T cell receptor beta chain derives from a study of OX40 agonist ivuxolimab in advanced cancers. Regarding the complete study: Ivuxolimab was an agonistic, fully human IgG2 monoclonal antibody directed against OX40 (CD134), a costimulatory receptor. Intravenous ivuxolimab was administered to patients every 2 weeks at six dose levels: 0.01, 0.1, 0.3, 1.5, 3 and 10 mg/kg. Of the approximately 50 dose-escalation patients, hepatocellular carcinoma was present in approximately 20, melanoma in approximately 15, renal cell carcinoma in 9 and head and neck cancer in 9. The dose-escalation cohort was almost 85% male with a mean age of approximately 60 years, ranging from roughly 20 to 80. Patients were allowed to have had prior anti-PD-1, anti-PD-L1 or anti-CTLA-4 therapy, and around 43% of the dose-escalation patients had been treated with checkpoint inhibitors. Partial responses occurred in three dose-escalation patients: two with cutaneous melanoma and one with hepatocellular carcinoma. The point of sequencing TCRbeta in the periphery was to test whether ivuxolimab changed TCR sequence diversity and drove clonal T-cell expansion. The monotherapy dose-escalation portion (N ≈ 52 patients) of the phase I ivuxolimab trial is reported in the paper.

CDR1 is given as MNHNS and CDR2 as SASEGT, both from the germline V gene. V is reduced by 2 bases and J by 3 bases, leaving a spacing of 11 bases between them. From the cysteine up to the phenylalanine, the CDR3 has a length of 15 residues. Left in the record is the CDR3 DNA by itself, 45 bases read in frame from the first base. The trial excluded patients who had a history of autoimmune disease or were on systemic immunosuppression. Peripheral blood for TCR sequencing was collected from all dose cohorts at baseline, on cycle 4 day 1, and on cycle 7 day 1. Samples were obtained from an open-label, multicenter, first-in-human phase I dose-escalation trial of ivuxolimab. Adults with locally advanced or metastatic melanoma, renal cell carcinoma, hepatocellular carcinoma or head and neck squamous cell carcinoma were enrolled in the trial. Before TCR sequencing, CD4+ T cells and CD8+ T cells were sorted from peripheral blood as separate populations.

Study-level results and caveats: At doses from 0.1 to 3.0 mg/kg, clonal expansion was seen in both CD4+ and CD8+ blood T cells between baseline and week 6. In the 0.1-3.0 mg/kg groups, partial responders were among the patients with the lowest normalized peripheral clonal expansion, particularly in CD8+ T cells. On average, CD8+ T cells showed more expanded clones than CD4+ T cells after ivuxolimab. Low levels of normalized T-cell clonal expansion were also shown by some nonresponding patients. The antigen specificity of the peripheral T cells that underwent clonal expansion was not determined.

The sample holds a few counts of this clone. Its antigen is currently not known. Within one base of it there is no much larger clone, and no base qualities were kept. To sequence the TCRbeta CDR3 region, genomic DNA was isolated from the sorted cells. The immunoSEQ Assay was used for sequencing of TCRbeta CDR3 regions. The table comes from immuneACCESS by way of TCRdb, which keeps in-frame sequences with V and J called. Part of the clones is missing from these tables; in studies checked, under half for an unresolved V gene and the rest for unknown reasons. The sample includes about 45,000 clones, with approximately 91% observed a single time. The ten most abundant clones make up about 20% of the sample.

The TCR was taken from an adult with an advanced solid tumor such as melanoma, head and neck, liver or kidney cancer. Sample: CD4+ or CD8+ T cells sorted from blood, taken in a trial of the OX40 agonist ivuxolimab. The rearranged chain carries TRBV6-1 and TRBJ2-1, with the D call tentatively TRBD1 or TRBD2, each fitting 7 bases. The CDR3 region reads CASSESRGGYNEQFF. The sequenced DNA is TGTGCCAGCAGTGAATCCAGGGGGGGCTACAATGAGCAGTTCTTC.